Listed below are T cell receptor beta chains from one sample, sequenced in a study of blood T cell repertoires in COVID-19. Profiled with immunoSEQ multiplex PCR; TCRdb holds only in-frame clones, not every one. The sample lists roughly 120,000 clones; 86% were seen once. The sample taken for sequencing was peripheral blood. The receptors originated from a man in his forties or fifties with acute or convalescent COVID-19. The CDR3 runs from the conserved cysteine through the conserved F or W. Fields, in order: J gene, clone size, D gene, V gene, CDR3 DNA, CDR3 protein. The D gene is left open where the match is weak. Clone sizes are given selectively: once, few, many, or a class where the clone is expanded.

TRBJ1-6 | once | - | TRBV24-1 | TGTGCCACCAGTGGCGGCAAGGCTAATTCACCCCTCCACTTT | CATSGGKANSPLHF
TRBJ2-7 | - | TRBD2 | TRBV11-2 | TGTGCCAGCAGCTTAGACCTGGCTAGCGGGAGACACGAGCAGTACTTC | CASSLDLASGRHEQYF
TRBJ2-1 | - | - | TRBV30 | TGTGCCTGGAAGCTCCAGGGGTCCTACAATGAGCAGTTCTTC | CAWKLQGSYNEQFF
TRBJ1-4 | few | TRBD1 | TRBV6-5 | TGTGCCAGCAGTTCGGGACAGGCTTATGAAAAACTGTTTTTT | CASSSGQAYEKLFF
TRBJ1-5 | - | TRBD1 | TRBV9 | TGTGCCAGCAGCGTAGGTACAGGGGGTTTCAATCAGCCCCAGCATTTT | CASSVGTGGFNQPQHF
TRBJ2-7 | - | TRBD1 | TRBV19 | TGTGCCAGTAGTATAGTCGCAGGGGGCGGCTACGAGCAGTACTTC | CASSIVAGGGYEQYF
TRBJ1-1 | - | TRBD1 | TRBV11-2 | TGTGCCAGCAGCACGTACAGGGGGCAGACCACTGAAGCTTTCTTT | CASSTYRGQTTEAFF
TRBJ2-1 | - | - | TRBV5-6 | TGTGCCAGCAGCTTGCTACGAGGGATGAATGAGCAGTTCTTC | CASSLLRGMNEQFF
TRBJ1-4 | - | - | TRBV18 | TGTGCCAGCTCACCACCGAGGGGGAATGAAAAACTGTTTTTT | CASSPPRGNEKLFF
TRBJ1-2 | - | - | TRBV11-2 | TGTGCCAGCAGCTTCACACAGCAAAACTATGGCTACACCTTC | CASSFTQQNYGYTF
TRBJ2-1 | - | TRBD2 | TRBV7-8 | TGTGCCAGCAGCTCGGGACTAGCGGGGGATCATGAGCAGTTCTTC | CASSSGLAGDHEQFF
TRBJ2-2 | - | TRBD2 | TRBV9 | TGTGCCAGCAGCATCCGAGCGGGAGGAACCGGGGAGCTGTTTTTT | CASSIRAGGTGELFF
TRBJ1-6 | - | - | TRBV5-5 | TGTGCCAGCAGCTTGCAGGGGAATAATTCACCCCTCCACTTT | CASSLQGNNSPLHF
TRBJ1-2 | - | TRBD1 | TRBV5-1 | TGCGCCACCCGAACAGGGGGCAACTATGGCTACACCTTC | CATRTGGNYGYTF
TRBJ1-1 | - | - | TRBV5-5 | TGTGCCAGCAGCCTTTTCGAAGCAGGGAACACTGAAGCTTTCTTT | CASSLFEAGNTEAFF
TRBJ2-3 | - | - | TRBV9 | TGTGCCAGCAGCGTAGGGAGCTCTAGCACAGATACGCAGTATTTT | CASSVGSSSTDTQYF
TRBJ2-7 | few | - | TRBV2 | TGTGCCAGCCTCGGCGGGCCTACCTACGAGCAGTACTTC | CASLGGPTYEQYF
TRBJ1-3 | - | - | TRBV19 | TGTGCCAGTGCGAGGACAGAGCTTGGAAACACCATATATTTT | CASARTELGNTIYF
TRBJ2-4 | - | - | TRBV19 | TGTGCCAGCGCCCCCAGGGGAATCTTCTCCAAAAACATTCAGTACTTC | CASAPRGIFSKNIQYF
TRBJ1-2 | - | - | TRBV6-2/TRBV6-3 | TGTGCCAGCAGTTTCCCACGAGACTCGTATGGCTACACCTTC | CASSFPRDSYGYTF
TRBJ1-4 | - | TRBD1 | TRBV7-9 | TGTGCCAGCAGCTCATACAGGGGCCTGGATGAAAAACTGTTTTTT | CASSSYRGLDEKLFF
TRBJ1-5 | - | - | TRBV19 | TGTGCCAGTAGTAGCCGGGCGGGACCCAATCAGCCCCAGCATTTT | CASSSRAGPNQPQHF
TRBJ1-4 | - | TRBD1 | TRBV11-2 | TGTGCCAGCAGCGAAGGGGGCAGACCTAATGAAAAACTGTTTTTT | CASSEGGRPNEKLFF
TRBJ2-1 | - | TRBD2 | TRBV6-5 | TGTGCCAGCAGCGCTCGGACTAGCGGCAATGAGCAGTTCTTC | CASSARTSGNEQFF
TRBJ2-1 | once | TRBD2 | TRBV11-1 | TGTGCCAGCAGCGCGGACCGGGACTATCAGTTCTTC | CASSADRDYQFF
TRBJ2-1 | - | - | TRBV7-3 | TGTGCCAGCAGCCACGGCAGGAATGAGCAGTTCTTC | CASSHGRNEQFF
TRBJ1-2 | - | TRBD1 | TRBV12-5 | TGTGCTAGTGGTTTGTCGCGACAGGGCAACTATGGCTACACCTTC | CASGLSRQGNYGYTF
TRBJ2-3 | - | TRBD2 | TRBV3-1/TRBV3-2 | TGTGCCAGCAGCCAGGGGACTAGCGGGGTAAGAAATACGCAGTATTTT | CASSQGTSGVRNTQYF
TRBJ2-3 | - | TRBD2 | TRBV7-6 | TGTGCCAGCAGCTTAGGGCCCCCCAGCGGGAGGGCCCTCGGCACAGATACGCAGTATTTT | CASSLGPPSGRALGTDTQYF
TRBJ2-3 | - | - | TRBV6-2/TRBV6-3 | TGTGCCAGCAGTTACCGGGGGGCCTACACAGATACGCAGTATTTT | CASSYRGAYTDTQYF
TRBJ2-7 | - | TRBD1 | TRBV24-1 | TGTGCCACCAGTGATCTGACAGGGGGTGAGCAGTACTTC | CATSDLTGGEQYF
TRBJ2-5 | - | TRBD1 | TRBV11-3 | TGTGCCAGCAGCTTCAACAGGGGTGAGACCCAGTACTTC | CASSFNRGETQYF
TRBJ1-5 | - | - | TRBV5-1 | TGCGCCAGCAGCCCAACAGGGTTTCAGCCCCAGCATTTT | CASSPTGFQPQHF
TRBJ1-6 | - | - | TRBV6-5 | TGTGCCAGCAGTTACTCGGGGCAGACAACAGGTTCACCCCTCCACTTT | CASSYSGQTTGSPLHF
TRBJ1-2 | - | - | TRBV4-3 | TGCGCCAGCAGCCAAGGTCTTCGGGACATCTATGGCTACACCTTC | CASSQGLRDIYGYTF
TRBJ1-2 | - | - | TRBV19 | TGTGCCAGCCTCCCCTCCGGACACCGGTCGATGGATGGCTACACCTTC | CASLPSGHRSMDGYTF
TRBJ2-1 | - | TRBD1 | TRBV11-3 | TGTGCCAGCAGCTTAGGGGGACAGATAAATGAGCAGTTCTTC | CASSLGGQINEQFF
TRBJ1-2 | few | TRBD1 | TRBV6-6 | TGTGCCAGCAGTTACTCGGGACAGGGGGCTAACTATGGCTACACCTTC | CASSYSGQGANYGYTF
TRBJ1-4 | - | - | TRBV15 | TGTGCCACCAGCAGAGTTGCGGTGAATGAAAAACTGTTTTTT | CATSRVAVNEKLFF
TRBJ1-5 | - | - | TRBV21-1 | TGTGCCAGCAGCATTCACAGTCTGAGCAATCAGCCCCAGCATTTT | CASSIHSLSNQPQHF
TRBJ1-1 | - | - | TRBV6-5 | TGTGCCAGCAGTACCAGAAGGAACACTGAAGCTTTCTTT | CASSTRRNTEAFF
TRBJ2-5 | - | TRBD2 | TRBV5-6 | TGTGCCAGCAGCTTCAGTTCCGGGGGGGAGACCCAGTACTTC | CASSFSSGGETQYF
TRBJ2-7 | - | TRBD2 | TRBV20-1 | TGCAGTGCTAGTCGGACTAGCTCCTACGAGCAGTACTTC | CSASRTSSYEQYF
TRBJ1-2 | - | - | TRBV5-1 | TGCGCCAGCAGCTTGGAGTACGGGGATGGCTACACCTTC | CASSLEYGDGYTF
TRBJ2-7 | - | TRBD1 | TRBV18 | TGTGCCAGCTCACAGGACAGGGGGCAGTACGAGCAGTACTTC | CASSQDRGQYEQYF
TRBJ1-1 | once | - | TRBV19 | TGTGCCAGTAGTATTCGGCCTTTTGGAGGTTCGAACACTGAAGCTTTCTTT | CASSIRPFGGSNTEAFF